Presented here are 10 T cell receptor beta chains from one specimen sequenced in a study of blood T cell repertoires in COVID-19. Using immunoSEQ multiplex PCR, the repertoire was profiled, and TCRdb retains in-frame clones only, with some absent. The sample holds approximately 160,000 clones, 80% to 85% seen once. Material: peripheral blood. Receptor source: a woman of 80 years or more with active or convalescent COVID-19.

The CDR3 here is CASGAGGAGANVLTF. The DNA for the CDR3 is TGTGCCAGCGGAGCGGGCGGGGCTGGGGCCAACGTCCTGACTTTC. The V call is TRBV6-5, the J call TRBJ2-6, with D possibly being TRBD2 (6 bases). V lost 8 bases, J lost 2 bases, and 13 bases lay in between. This CDR3 is 15 amino acids long. Germline CDR1 MNHEY, CDR2 SVGAGI.

Here the CDR3 reads CASGLVAGQGSYEQYF. CDR3 coding DNA: TGTGCTAGTGGTTTGGTAGCGGGACAGGGTAGCTACGAGCAGTACTTC. The J gene is TRBJ2-7, the V gene TRBV12-5, with TRBD1 matching 9 bases. J was trimmed by 3 bases and V by 0 bases; bases with no gene match: 6. The CDR3 contains 16 residues. The germline gives CDR1 LGHNT, CDR2 FRNRAP.

This chain joins TRBV7-9 and TRBJ2-3; 7 nucleotides agree with TRBD1. V dropped 4 bases and J dropped 3; count of bases not matched to a gene: 4. The CDR3 length is 14 residues. Germline loops: CDR1 SEHNR, CDR2 FQNEAQ (reference sequence). This CDR3 reads CASSSQGPTDTQYF. The CDR3 region has the DNA TGTGCCAGCAGCTCACAGGGGCCTACAGATACGCAGTATTTT. Variable domain in full (rest from reference TRBV7-9 and TRBJ2-3): DTGVSQNPRHKITKRGQNVTFRCDPISEHNRLYWYRQTLGQGPEFLTYFQNEAQLEKSRLLSDRFSAERPKGSFSTLEIQRTEQGDSAMYLCASSSQGPTDTQYFGPGTRLTVL.

Here the CDR3 reads CASSGTDNQPQHF. CDR3 bases: TGTGCCAGCAGTGGGACAGACAATCAGCCCCAGCATTTT. V and J are TRBV12-3 or TRBV12-4 and TRBJ1-5, with 7 bases identical to TRBD1. The CDR3 is 13 residues long. Trimming took 5 bases from V and 3 from J; bases not matched to a gene: 1.

The chain uses TRBV2 and TRBJ1-2; no clear D gene. Between the trimmed V and J ends, which lost 3 bases and 2 bases, there was a span of 10 bases. The CDR3 covers 14 residues. CDR1 SNHLY and CDR2 FYNNEI come from the germline V gene. Here the CDR3 DNA reads TGTGCCAGCAGTGAGGTCAGTACCAACTATGGCTACACCTTC. Translation: CASSEVSTNYGYTF. Full variable domain (outside the CDR3, taken from reference TRBV2 and TRBJ1-2): EPEVTQTPSHQVTQMGQEVILRCVPISNHLYFYWYRQILGQKVEFLVSFYNNEISEKSEIFDDQFSVERPDGSNFTLKIRSTKLEDSAMYFCASSEVSTNYGYTFGSGTRLTVV.

This clone was found a few times. The rearrangement uses TRBV20-1 and TRBJ1-6; D uncertain. Germline lookup yields CDR1 DFQATT and CDR2 SNEGSKA (reference sequence). This CDR3 contains 15 residues. V lost 3 bases and J lost 8, with 17 bases in between. The CDR3 DNA follows: TGCAGTGCTAGTATGACCGCTAGCGGTGATTCACCCCTCCACTTT. Protein: CSASMTASGDSPLHF.

The V and J genes are TRBV19 and TRBJ2-5, with 12 bases matching TRBD2. V dropped 6 bases and J dropped 5; count of bases not matched to a gene: 7. This CDR3 is built from 15 residues. Germline values: CDR1 LNHDA, CDR2 SQIVND (reference sequence). CDR3 nucleotides: TGTGCCAGTAGGGAGACTAGCGGGGGTCGGGAGACCCAGTACTTC. Translating gives CASRETSGGRETQYF.

The chain combines TRBV30 with TRBJ1-2, with D unclear. V was clipped by 0 bases and J by 0 bases, with 11 bases between them. Germline assignment: CDR1 GTSNPN and CDR2 SVGIG (reference sequence). The CDR3 length is 15 residues. CDR3 residues: CAWSVNTATNYGYTF. The DNA of the CDR3 is TGTGCCTGGAGTGTAAATACAGCTACTAACTATGGCTACACCTTC.

The V gene is TRBV6-2 or TRBV6-3, the J gene TRBJ1-1, with D maybe TRBD1 (5 bases). Germline V gene data show CDR1 as MNHEY and CDR2 as SVGEGT. Trimming took off 2 bases at V and 3 bases at J, with 13 bases between the two ends. CDR3 size: 15 residues. The CDR3 spells CASSYRGVGDTEAFF. In DNA, the CDR3 is TGTGCCAGCAGTTACAGGGGTGTTGGAGACACTGAAGCTTTCTTT.

The V gene is TRBV11-3, the J gene TRBJ2-5, with 11 bases that match TRBD2. The V and J ends lost 1 base and 5 bases, in that order; junction bases with no gene match: 6. The CDR3 contains 16 residues. The germline V gene encodes CDR1 SGHNT and CDR2 YENEEA. The CDR3 sequence is CASSLGGTSGSETQYF. CDR3 coding DNA: TGTGCCAGCAGCTTAGGGGGGACTAGCGGTTCTGAGACCCAGTACTTC.